This TCR beta chain was retrieved from a study of beta chain features in type 1 diabetes listed by TCRdb under 2018. Study-wide context: Mean age, gender distribution, total cell number and subset yield did not differ between patients and healthy donors. A total of roughly 100 million sorted cells were examined across all samples, and RNA yield correlated strongly with the number of cells per subset. The study compared the TCRB repertoires of sorted circulating CD4+ T cell subsets in recently diagnosed type 1 diabetes patients with those in matched healthy donors. Regulatory and stem cell-like memory subsets were isolated from only 8 patients and about eight healthy donors, whereas naive and central memory subsets came from all 28 donors. The investigation overall reported the following: Naive, central memory and regulatory TCRB repertoires appeared to be more alike among patients than among healthy donors. Shorter templates might have been favored by PCR, but patient and control samples were amplified and corrected together, so both groups would have been affected equally by any skew. Patients with type 1 diabetes made fewer insertions and deleted more nucleotides at VDJ recombination sites, implying thymic rearrangement abnormalities. A moderate but significant shortening of TCRB CDR3 length was observed in type 1 diabetes patients in all four CD4+ subsets. Because cDNA rather than genomic DNA was sequenced, highly expressing activated cells could have been over-represented, although no difference in activation and CD3 levels was found between groups. HLA sub-analyses involved small numbers of individuals, so any influence of HLA type on TCRB rearrangement remained unresolved.

The germline V gene (reference sequence) supplies CDR1 SEHNR and CDR2 FQNEAQ. V is reduced by 5 bases and J by 6 bases, leaving a spacing of 17 bases between them. From the cysteine through the phenylalanine, the CDR3 covers 14 amino acids. CDR3 DNA is the only sequence kept; it has 42 bases, read in frame from the first base. All of the isolated RNA was reverse transcribed with the High Capacity cDNA Reverse Transcription Kit, so expressed TCRB transcripts were sequenced. Deep immunoSEQ sequencing was applied to naive, central memory and regulatory T cell samples, giving an average of roughly 3.5 million total reads per sample. Sorted cells were lysed in RLT buffer, and RNA was extracted using DNase-treated RNeasy Micro or Mini kits according to cell number. To prevent cross-contamination, every cell subset was processed on its own, while patient and healthy donor samples were processed together. The immunoSEQ multiplex PCR was used to amplify TCRB sequences from cDNA, yielding 87-bp fragments that span the CDR3 region. Amplicons were sequenced on the Illumina HiSeq platform. Turning to the authors' computational methods: PCR bias was corrected computationally using synthetic template baselines, and reads within Hamming distance 2 were collapsed, with unmergeable singletons discarded. Reads were aligned against IMGT to assign V, D and J genes, CDR3 length and insertions or deletions at six rearrangement sites. Within each subset, clonotype counts were normalized to the number of sorted cells before true diversity and Gini coefficients were calculated with the tcR R package. The overlap coefficient, calculated on TCRB nucleotide sequences, was used to quantify repertoire sharing. Out-of-frame TCRB sequences from naive cells were analyzed to stand in for the pre-selection repertoire. TCRdb took this table from immuneACCESS and kept in-frame rearrangements with V and J called. Such tables lack part of the clones; where checked against another copy, unresolved V genes explain under half of the gap, and the rest is unexplained. V and J calls and clone size are copied from that table; D and trimming were computed from the DNA. A total of 450,000 or so clones appear in this sample, 11% of them only once. Of the sample, about 0.045% falls within the top ten clones.

From each donor, a single peripheral blood sample of about 120 mL on average was drawn into heparinised tubes. A BD FACSAria II and a panel including CD45RO, CCR7, CD25, CD127, CD95 and CD27 were used to sort naive, central memory, regulatory and stem cell-like memory CD4+ T cells. Purity was above 95% for every sorted population. PBMCs were isolated immediately by Lymphoprep density gradient centrifugation and stained directly without culture. So that batch effects would be minimized, each experiment stained and sorted samples in pairs, pairing one healthy donor with one patient. With respect to this clone: Its antigen remains undetermined. It has no much larger one-base neighbor in the sample; base qualities were not kept.

The sequencing sample was made of naive CD4+ T cells from blood. The cell subset or site label on this specimen signifies: true naive CD4+ T cells. The V and J genes are TRBV7-9 and TRBJ2-7; the D gene is perhaps TRBD1, from 6 matching bases. The sequence derives from a woman aged 18-30 years in good health. The CDR3 region reads CASSQQGRGAEQYF. The nucleotides are TGTGCCAGCAGCCAACAGGGAAGGGGAGCCGAGCAGTACTTC.